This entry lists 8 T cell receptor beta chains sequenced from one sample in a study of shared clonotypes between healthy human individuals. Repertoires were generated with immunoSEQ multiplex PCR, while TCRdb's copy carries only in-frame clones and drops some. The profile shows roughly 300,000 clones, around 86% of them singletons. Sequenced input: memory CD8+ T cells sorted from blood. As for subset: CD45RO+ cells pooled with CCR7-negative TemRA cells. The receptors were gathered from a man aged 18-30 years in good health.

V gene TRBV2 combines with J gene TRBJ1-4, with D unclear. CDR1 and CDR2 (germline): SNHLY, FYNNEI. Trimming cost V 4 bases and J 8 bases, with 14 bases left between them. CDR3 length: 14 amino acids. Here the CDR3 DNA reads TGTGCCAGCAGTGCGCCGAATAGCTGGGAAAAACTGTTTTTT. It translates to CASSAPNSWEKLFF.

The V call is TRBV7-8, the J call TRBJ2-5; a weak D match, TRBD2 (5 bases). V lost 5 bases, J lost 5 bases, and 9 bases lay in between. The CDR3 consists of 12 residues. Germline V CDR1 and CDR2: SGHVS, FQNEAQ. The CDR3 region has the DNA TGTGCCAGCAGCGACACGGGGGAGACCCAGTACTTC. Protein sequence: CASSDTGETQYF.

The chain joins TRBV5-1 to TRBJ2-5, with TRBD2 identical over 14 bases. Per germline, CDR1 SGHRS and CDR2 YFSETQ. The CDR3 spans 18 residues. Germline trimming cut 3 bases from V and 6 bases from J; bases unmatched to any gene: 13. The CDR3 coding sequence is TGCGCCAGCAGCTCACACGCGACTAGCGGGAGGGCCAGGAAGACCCAGTACTTC. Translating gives CASSSHATSGRARKTQYF. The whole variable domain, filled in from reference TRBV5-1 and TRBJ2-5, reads KAGVTQTPRYLIKTRGQQVTLSCSPISGHRSVSWYQQTPGQGLQFLFEYFSETQRNKGNFPGRFSGRQFSNSRSEMNVSTLELGDSALYLCASSSHATSGRARKTQYFGPGTRLLVL.

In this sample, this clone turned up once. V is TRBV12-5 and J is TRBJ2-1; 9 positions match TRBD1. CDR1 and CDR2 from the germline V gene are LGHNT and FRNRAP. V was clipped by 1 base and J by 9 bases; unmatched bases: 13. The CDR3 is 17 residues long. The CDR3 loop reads CASGLDPKGQGIGEQFF. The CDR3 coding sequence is TGTGCTAGTGGTTTGGACCCTAAAGGACAGGGGATAGGTGAGCAGTTCTTC.

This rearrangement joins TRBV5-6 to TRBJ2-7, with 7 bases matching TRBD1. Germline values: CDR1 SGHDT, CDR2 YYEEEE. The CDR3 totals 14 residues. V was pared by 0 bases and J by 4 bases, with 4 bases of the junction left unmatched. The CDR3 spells CASSLVGGAYEQYF. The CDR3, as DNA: TGTGCCAGCAGCTTGGTAGGGGGCGCGTACGAGCAGTACTTC.

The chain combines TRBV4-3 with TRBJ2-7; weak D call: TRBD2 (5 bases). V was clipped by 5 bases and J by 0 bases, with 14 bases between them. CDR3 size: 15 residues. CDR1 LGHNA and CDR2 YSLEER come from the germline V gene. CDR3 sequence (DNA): TGCGCCAGCAGCTATGAAGGCGGAGGCTCCTACGAGCAGTACTTC. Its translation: CASSYEGGGSYEQYF.

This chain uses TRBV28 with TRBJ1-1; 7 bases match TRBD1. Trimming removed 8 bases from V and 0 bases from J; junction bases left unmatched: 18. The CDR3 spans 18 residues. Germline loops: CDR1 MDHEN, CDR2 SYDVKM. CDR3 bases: TGTGCCAGCTGCCGCCCGATCCGGGACAGAGGACTGAACACTGAAGCTTTCTTT. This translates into CASCRPIRDRGLNTEAFF.

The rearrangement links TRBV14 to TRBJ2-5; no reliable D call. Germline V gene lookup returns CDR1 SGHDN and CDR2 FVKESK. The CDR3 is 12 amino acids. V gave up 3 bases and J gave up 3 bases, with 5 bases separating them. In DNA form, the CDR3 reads TGTGCCAGCAGCCACTGGGAAGAGACCCAGTACTTC. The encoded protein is CASSHWEETQYF. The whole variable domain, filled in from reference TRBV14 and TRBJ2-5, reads EAGVTQFPSHSVIEKGQTVTLRCDPISGHDNLYWYRRVMGKEIKFLLHFVKESKQDESGMPNNRFLAERTGGTYSTLKVQPAELEDSGVYFCASSHWEETQYFGPGTRLLVL.